This is a list of T cell receptor beta chains from one sample in a study of T-cell reconstitution after alpha-beta-depleted transplantation in children. Using its own MiXCR run on the PCR reads, TCRdb lists one record per CDR3 protein. The sample consists of about a million distinct CDR3 sequences, roughly 31% of them appearing once. Here the sequenced sample was PBMCs, mostly from graft donor cells, taken 360 days after TCRalphabeta/CD19-depleted stem cell transplant. The origin of the receptors is a boy under two years old who had a stem cell transplant for SCID, so the T cells may come from the graft donor. Each CDR3 is given with its conserved first and last residue. Fields, in order: J gene, clone size, CDR3 length, D gene, V gene, CDR3 protein, CDR3 DNA. The D gene is left open where the match is weak. Where a row states a size, it is once, few, many or the class of an expanded clone; other rows omit it.

TRBJ2-3 | . | 16 | . | TRBV4-1 | CASSQDLGISTDTQYF | TGCGCCAGCAGCCAAGATCTGGGGATTAGCACAGATACGCAGTATTTT
TRBJ2-4 | . | 18 | . | TRBV15 | CATSRDEGNWAAKNIQYF | TGTGCCACCAGCAGAGATGAGGGGAACTGGGCAGCCAAAAACATTCAGTACTTC
TRBJ2-6 | . | 18 | . | TRBV11-1 | CASSLWGTSSSGANVLTF | TGTGCCAGCAGCCTTTGGGGGACATCGAGCTCTGGGGCCAACGTCCTGACTTTC
TRBJ2-2 | . | 15 | TRBD2 | TRBV12-3/TRBV12-4 | CASSLSRGGAGELFF | TGTGCCAGCAGTCTCTCCCGGGGGGGCGCCGGGGAGCTGTTTTTT
TRBJ2-7 | once | 17 | TRBD1 | TRBV7-2 | CASSPLGTGGRPDEQYF | TGTGCCAGCAGCCCCCTGGGGACAGGGGGCCGTCCGGACGAGCAGTACTTC
TRBJ2-5 | few | 15 | TRBD2 | TRBV20-1 | CSARPSGRVQETQYF | TGCAGTGCTAGACCCTCGGGGAGGGTCCAAGAGACCCAGTACTTC
TRBJ2-7 | . | 14 | . | TRBV20-1 | CSAPRGGGLEEQYF | TGCAGTGCCCCCCGGGGAGGGGGCTTGGAGGAGCAGTACTTC
TRBJ2-7 | . | 14 | . | TRBV18 | CASSPRQDHYEQYF | TGTGCCAGCTCGCCAAGACAGGACCACTACGAGCAGTACTTC
TRBJ2-3 | few | 18 | . | TRBV27 | CASSPLGGPTFLADTQYF | TGTGCCAGCAGTCCCCTTGGAGGGCCTACTTTCCTCGCAGATACGCAGTATTTT
TRBJ2-4 | . | 19 | TRBD1 | TRBV6-4 | CASRDNRRQGGGAKNIQYF | TGTGCCAGCAGGGACAACCGCCGACAGGGTGGAGGAGCCAAAAACATTCAGTACTTC
TRBJ2-5 | few | 17 | TRBD2 | TRBV20-1 | CSATSSGGAFFGETQYF | TGCAGTGCTACCTCTAGCGGGGGGGCATTTTTTGGAGAGACCCAGTACTTC
TRBJ2-1 | . | 14 | TRBD2 | TRBV29-1 | CSVVERGSYNEQFF | TGCAGCGTTGTCGAGCGGGGGTCCTACAATGAGCAGTTCTTC
TRBJ2-5 | . | 14 | . | TRBV5-1 | CASSLGDLPETQYF | TGCGCCAGCAGCTTGGGGGACCTTCCTGAGACCCAGTACTTC
TRBJ2-3 | few | 17 | . | TRBV7-8 | CASSLDVDSSSTDTQYF | TGTGCCAGCAGCTTAGACGTAGACAGTTCTAGCACAGATACGCAGTATTTT
TRBJ2-1 | few | 16 | TRBD2 | TRBV12-3/TRBV12-4 | CASSPKTGTSRYEQFF | TGTGCCAGCAGTCCCAAGACCGGGACTAGTCGCTATGAGCAGTTCTTC
TRBJ2-7 | . | 14 | . | TRBV10-3 | CAIRGPDRTYEQYF | TGTGCCATCAGGGGCCCTGATCGAACCTACGAGCAGTACTTC
TRBJ2-1 | many | 15 | TRBD2 | TRBV29-1 | CSVRPGGGVYNEQFF | TGCAGCGTCCGGCCGGGCGGGGGAGTTTACAATGAGCAGTTCTTC
TRBJ2-5 | few | 16 | TRBD2 | TRBV3-1 | CASSLRRLAVQETQYF | TGTGCCAGCAGCCTAAGGCGGCTAGCGGTGCAAGAGACCCAGTACTTC
TRBJ2-7 | . | 14 | TRBD2 | TRBV20-1 | CSARKPGLRQFEYF | TGCAGTGCTAGGAAACCGGGACTACGCCAGTTCGAGTACTTC
TRBJ2-1 | . | 17 | . | TRBV5-1 | CASGVAGPQAVYNEQFF | TGCGCCAGCGGTGTTGCCGGGCCCCAGGCCGTTTACAATGAGCAGTTCTTC
TRBJ1-1 | few | 12 | . | TRBV3-1 | CASSPGVNEAFF | TGTGCCAGCAGCCCAGGAGTAAATGAAGCTTTCTTT
TRBJ2-2 | . | 14 | . | TRBV12-3/TRBV12-4 | CASSPLMTSGELFF | TGTGCCAGCAGCCCCCTAATGACTAGCGGGGAGCTGTTTTTT
TRBJ2-1 | . | 16 | TRBD2 | TRBV10-3 | CAISERLAGEMNEQFF | TGTGCCATCAGTGAGCGACTAGCGGGTGAAATGAATGAGCAGTTCTTC
TRBJ2-1 | few | 14 | TRBD1 | TRBV24-1 | CATRRQGALSEQFF | TGTGCCACCAGGCGACAGGGGGCTCTTTCTGAGCAGTTCTTC
TRBJ1-1 | once | 12 | . | TRBV11-2 | CASSLISREAFF | TGTGCCAGCAGCCTTATAAGTAGAGAAGCTTTCTTT
TRBJ2-1 | . | 13 | TRBD2 | TRBV12-3/TRBV12-4 | CASRLAPYNEQFF | TGTGCCAGTCGACTAGCTCCTTACAATGAGCAGTTCTTC
TRBJ2-3 | few | 15 | . | TRBV12-3/TRBV12-4 | CASSFLEGPTDTQYF | TGTGCCAGCAGTTTTCTAGAAGGTCCCACAGATACGCAGTATTTT
TRBJ2-3 | once | 15 | . | TRBV30 | CAWSGKEFGRDTQYF | TGTGCCTGGAGTGGAAAGGAGTTTGGTAGAGATACGCAGTATTTT